These 8 T cell receptor beta chains originate from one sample sequenced in a study of monozygotic twins with inflammatory bowel disease. Reanalyzing the 5' RACE reads, TCRdb keeps one entry per CDR3 protein, without DNA. The sample has around 370,000 distinct CDR3 sequences; the top ten hold around 2.6%. Sequences were obtained from blood. The receptors were sampled from a human donor with ulcerative colitis or Crohn's disease, or a healthy co-twin of an affected twin (not recorded which).

The chain couples TRBV27 to TRBJ2-7. Germline V gives CDR1 MNHEY, CDR2 SMNVEV (reference sequence). The CDR3 length is 15 residues. The CDR3 here is CASSLQFGVALGQYF.

The V gene is TRBV28, the J gene TRBJ2-1; TCRdb outputs TRBD1, but without DNA this stays unchecked. This CDR3 region has 14 residues. The germline gives CDR1 MDHEN, CDR2 SYDVKM. The CDR3 protein is CASTGQTAYNEQFF.

The rearrangement joins TRBV29-1 to TRBJ1-2; with no DNA, the TCRdb D assignment of TRBD1 cannot be verified. CDR1 SQVTM and CDR2 ANQGSEA come from the germline V gene. The CDR3 length is 12 residues. The CDR3 sequence: CSVEGQGWGYTF. Full variable domain (outside the CDR3, taken from reference TRBV29-1 and TRBJ1-2): SAVISQKPSRDICQRGTSLTIQCQVDSQVTMMFWYRQQPGQSLTLIATANQGSEATYESGFVIDKFPISRPNLTFSTLTVSNMSPEDSSIYLCSVEGQGWGYTFGSGTRLTVV.

The chain carries TRBV20-1 and TRBJ1-4; TCRdb names TRBD1, which stays unverified in the absence of DNA. The germline V gene encodes CDR1 DFQATT and CDR2 SNEGSKA (reference sequence). This CDR3 comprises 15 residues. CDR3 region: CSASPRRTGNEKLFF.

The chain carries TRBV2 and TRBJ2-1; TCRdb reports TRBD1, a call that lacks DNA to check it against. The CDR3 runs 14 residues. Germline values: CDR1 SNHLY, CDR2 FYNNEI. CDR3 amino acids: CASSGQGWSNEQFF.

V is TRBV6-1 and J is TRBJ2-7; TCRdb reports TRBD2, a call that lacks DNA to check it against. The germline V gene has CDR1 MNHNS and CDR2 SASEGT. CDR3 length: 15 residues. The CDR3 protein is CASIQVSGGYYEQYF.

The chain combines TRBV14 with TRBJ1-2; no DNA is available, so the TRBD1 call from TCRdb remains unchecked. The CDR3 runs 15 residues. The germline gives CDR1 SGHDN, CDR2 FVKESK. The CDR3 sequence is CASSQSYRVGGGYTF.

The chain joins TRBV19 to TRBJ2-3; there is no DNA to check the TCRdb D call of TRBD1. Germline V CDR1 and CDR2: LNHDA, SQIVND (reference sequence). The CDR3 is 17 residues long. The CDR3 region is CASSIPSRGTHTDTQYF.